This paragraph reports one T cell receptor (beta chain). The data stem from a study of cytomegalovirus exposure and HLA in healthy donors. The PCR used 60 Vbeta and 13 Jbeta primers. Libraries were prepared by immunoSEQ multiplex PCR; TCRdb keeps only in-frame clonotypes and omits some of them. Here the sample spans 100,000 or so clones, about 79% being singletons. This TCR came from a man in his fifties or sixties in good health and CMV-seropositive. The source material was PBMCs.

CDR3 DNA: TGCGCCAGCAGCCTCGGGACTGAAGCTTTCTTT. Translating it yields CASSLGTEAFF. V usage is TRBV5-1 and J usage is TRBJ1-1; D uncertain. In germline, CDR1 is SGHRS, CDR2 YFSETQ. Trimming stripped 4 bases from V and 5 bases from J, with 6 bases between. The CDR3 contains 11 residues. The whole variable domain, filled in from reference TRBV5-1 and TRBJ1-1, reads KAGVTQTPRYLIKTRGQQVTLSCSPISGHRSVSWYQQTPGQGLQFLFEYFSETQRNKGNFPGRFSGRQFSNSRSEMNVSTLELGDSALYLCASSLGTEAFFGQGTRLTVV.